This T cell receptor beta chain was captured in a study of blood T cell repertoires in COVID-19. Sequencing used immunoSEQ multiplex PCR; TCRdb keeps in-frame clones, though not all of them. This table has about 240,000 clones, roughly 87% appearing once. This CDR3 has 14 residues. Germline V gene lookup returns CDR1 DFQATT and CDR2 SNEGSKA (reference sequence). V was shortened by 6 bases and J by 4 bases, with 16 bases between the two germline ends. V is TRBV20-1 and J is TRBJ1-5, with no clear D. The sequence was obtained from a man in his fifties or sixties who had recovered from COVID-19. Sequencing was performed on peripheral blood. CDR3 DNA: TGCAGTGCCAGTACAGACCCGGGGAATCAGCCCCAGCATTTT. It codes for CSASTDPGNQPQHF.